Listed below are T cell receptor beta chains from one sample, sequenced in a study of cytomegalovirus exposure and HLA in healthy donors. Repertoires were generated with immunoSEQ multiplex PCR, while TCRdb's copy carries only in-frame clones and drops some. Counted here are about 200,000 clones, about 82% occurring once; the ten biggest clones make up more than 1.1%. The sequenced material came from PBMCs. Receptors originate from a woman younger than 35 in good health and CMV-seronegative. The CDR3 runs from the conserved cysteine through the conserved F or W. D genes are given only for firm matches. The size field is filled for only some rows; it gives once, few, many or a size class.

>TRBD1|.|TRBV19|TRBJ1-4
CASRGPPGQGDGEKLFF
TGTGCCAGTAGAGGGCCCCCCGGACAGGGGGATGGTGAAAAACTGTTTTTT
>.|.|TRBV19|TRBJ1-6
CASLTGKGDSPLHF
TGTGCCAGTCTAACAGGGAAGGGAGATTCACCCCTCCACTTT
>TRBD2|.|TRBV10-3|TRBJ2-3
CAISDGGGSGDTQYF
TGTGCCATCAGTGACGGGGGAGGGTCGGGAGATACGCAGTATTTT
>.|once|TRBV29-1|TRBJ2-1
CSAEGDNEQFF
TGCAGCGCCGAGGGGGACAATGAGCAGTTCTTC
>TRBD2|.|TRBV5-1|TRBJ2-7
CASSLGGGSAYEQYF
TGCGCCAGCAGCTTGGGGGGCGGGAGCGCTTACGAGCAGTACTTC
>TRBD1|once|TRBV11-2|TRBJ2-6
CASSSQGAGANVLTF
TGTGCCAGCAGCTCCCAGGGGGCTGGGGCCAACGTCCTGACTTTC
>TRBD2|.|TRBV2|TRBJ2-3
CASSALEGTSATDTQYF
TGTGCCAGCAGTGCGCTTGAAGGGACTAGCGCCACAGATACGCAGTATTTT
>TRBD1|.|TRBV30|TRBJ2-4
CAWSVRRQGKNIQYF
TGTGCCTGGAGTGTACGGAGACAGGGTAAAAACATTCAGTACTTC
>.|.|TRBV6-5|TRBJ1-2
CASSYRQGWIQGYTF
TGTGCCAGCAGTTACCGGCAGGGATGGATTCAGGGCTACACCTTC
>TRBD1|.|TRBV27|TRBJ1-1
CASSLSRQGGPMNTEAFF
TGTGCCAGCAGTTTATCCCGACAGGGGGGGCCCATGAACACTGAAGCTTTCTTT
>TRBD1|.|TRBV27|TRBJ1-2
CASSTGDGYTF
TGTGCCAGCAGTACAGGGGATGGCTACACCTTC
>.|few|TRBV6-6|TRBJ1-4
CASSYSSDSSNEKLFF
TGTGCCAGCAGTTACTCGAGCGACAGTTCTAATGAAAAACTGTTTTTT
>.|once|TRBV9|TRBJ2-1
CASSLDSNEQFF
TGTGCCAGCAGCCTAGACTCCAATGAGCAGTTCTTC
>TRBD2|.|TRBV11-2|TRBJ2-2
CASSSLREGTGELFF
TGTGCCAGCAGCTCCTTGAGGGAGGGCACCGGGGAGCTGTTTTTT
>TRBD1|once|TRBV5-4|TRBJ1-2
CASSRIGQGNYGYTF
TGTGCCAGCAGCCGTATAGGACAGGGGAACTATGGCTACACCTTC
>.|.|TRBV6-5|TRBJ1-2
CASSYSAGHYGYTF
TGTGCCAGCAGTTACTCGGCAGGGCACTATGGCTACACCTTC
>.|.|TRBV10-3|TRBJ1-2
CAISEPQGGFGYTF
TGTGCCATCAGTGAGCCACAAGGAGGGTTTGGCTACACCTTC
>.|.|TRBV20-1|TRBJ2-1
CSAGQSREQFF
TGCAGTGCTGGACAGTCAAGGGAGCAGTTCTTC
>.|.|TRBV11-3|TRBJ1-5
CASSLVARGQLQPQHF
TGTGCCAGCAGCTTAGTTGCCAGGGGACAATTGCAGCCCCAGCATTTT
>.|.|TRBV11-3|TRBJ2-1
CASSSSDGNYNEQFF
TGTGCCAGCAGCTCTAGCGATGGGAACTACAATGAGCAGTTCTTC
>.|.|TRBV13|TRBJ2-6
CASSQLSGANVLTF
TGTGCCAGCAGCCAACTTTCCGGGGCCAACGTCCTGACTTTC
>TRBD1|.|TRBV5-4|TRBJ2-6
CASSFGQGLGANVLTF
TGTGCCAGCAGCTTTGGACAGGGCCTGGGGGCCAACGTCCTGACTTTC
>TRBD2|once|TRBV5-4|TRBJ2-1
CASSLGRLAGPSNEQFF
TGTGCCAGCAGCTTAGGGAGACTAGCGGGACCCAGCAATGAGCAGTTCTTC
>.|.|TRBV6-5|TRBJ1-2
CASSRQSAGPYGYTF
TGTGCCAGCAGCCGACAGTCGGCAGGGCCCTATGGCTACACCTTC
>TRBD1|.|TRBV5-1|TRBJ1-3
CASSAGTGASGNTIYF
TGCGCCAGCAGCGCAGGGACAGGGGCCTCTGGAAACACCATATATTTT
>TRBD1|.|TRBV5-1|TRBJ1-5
CASSSGQFNQPQHF
TGCGCCAGCAGCTCGGGACAGTTCAATCAGCCCCAGCATTTT